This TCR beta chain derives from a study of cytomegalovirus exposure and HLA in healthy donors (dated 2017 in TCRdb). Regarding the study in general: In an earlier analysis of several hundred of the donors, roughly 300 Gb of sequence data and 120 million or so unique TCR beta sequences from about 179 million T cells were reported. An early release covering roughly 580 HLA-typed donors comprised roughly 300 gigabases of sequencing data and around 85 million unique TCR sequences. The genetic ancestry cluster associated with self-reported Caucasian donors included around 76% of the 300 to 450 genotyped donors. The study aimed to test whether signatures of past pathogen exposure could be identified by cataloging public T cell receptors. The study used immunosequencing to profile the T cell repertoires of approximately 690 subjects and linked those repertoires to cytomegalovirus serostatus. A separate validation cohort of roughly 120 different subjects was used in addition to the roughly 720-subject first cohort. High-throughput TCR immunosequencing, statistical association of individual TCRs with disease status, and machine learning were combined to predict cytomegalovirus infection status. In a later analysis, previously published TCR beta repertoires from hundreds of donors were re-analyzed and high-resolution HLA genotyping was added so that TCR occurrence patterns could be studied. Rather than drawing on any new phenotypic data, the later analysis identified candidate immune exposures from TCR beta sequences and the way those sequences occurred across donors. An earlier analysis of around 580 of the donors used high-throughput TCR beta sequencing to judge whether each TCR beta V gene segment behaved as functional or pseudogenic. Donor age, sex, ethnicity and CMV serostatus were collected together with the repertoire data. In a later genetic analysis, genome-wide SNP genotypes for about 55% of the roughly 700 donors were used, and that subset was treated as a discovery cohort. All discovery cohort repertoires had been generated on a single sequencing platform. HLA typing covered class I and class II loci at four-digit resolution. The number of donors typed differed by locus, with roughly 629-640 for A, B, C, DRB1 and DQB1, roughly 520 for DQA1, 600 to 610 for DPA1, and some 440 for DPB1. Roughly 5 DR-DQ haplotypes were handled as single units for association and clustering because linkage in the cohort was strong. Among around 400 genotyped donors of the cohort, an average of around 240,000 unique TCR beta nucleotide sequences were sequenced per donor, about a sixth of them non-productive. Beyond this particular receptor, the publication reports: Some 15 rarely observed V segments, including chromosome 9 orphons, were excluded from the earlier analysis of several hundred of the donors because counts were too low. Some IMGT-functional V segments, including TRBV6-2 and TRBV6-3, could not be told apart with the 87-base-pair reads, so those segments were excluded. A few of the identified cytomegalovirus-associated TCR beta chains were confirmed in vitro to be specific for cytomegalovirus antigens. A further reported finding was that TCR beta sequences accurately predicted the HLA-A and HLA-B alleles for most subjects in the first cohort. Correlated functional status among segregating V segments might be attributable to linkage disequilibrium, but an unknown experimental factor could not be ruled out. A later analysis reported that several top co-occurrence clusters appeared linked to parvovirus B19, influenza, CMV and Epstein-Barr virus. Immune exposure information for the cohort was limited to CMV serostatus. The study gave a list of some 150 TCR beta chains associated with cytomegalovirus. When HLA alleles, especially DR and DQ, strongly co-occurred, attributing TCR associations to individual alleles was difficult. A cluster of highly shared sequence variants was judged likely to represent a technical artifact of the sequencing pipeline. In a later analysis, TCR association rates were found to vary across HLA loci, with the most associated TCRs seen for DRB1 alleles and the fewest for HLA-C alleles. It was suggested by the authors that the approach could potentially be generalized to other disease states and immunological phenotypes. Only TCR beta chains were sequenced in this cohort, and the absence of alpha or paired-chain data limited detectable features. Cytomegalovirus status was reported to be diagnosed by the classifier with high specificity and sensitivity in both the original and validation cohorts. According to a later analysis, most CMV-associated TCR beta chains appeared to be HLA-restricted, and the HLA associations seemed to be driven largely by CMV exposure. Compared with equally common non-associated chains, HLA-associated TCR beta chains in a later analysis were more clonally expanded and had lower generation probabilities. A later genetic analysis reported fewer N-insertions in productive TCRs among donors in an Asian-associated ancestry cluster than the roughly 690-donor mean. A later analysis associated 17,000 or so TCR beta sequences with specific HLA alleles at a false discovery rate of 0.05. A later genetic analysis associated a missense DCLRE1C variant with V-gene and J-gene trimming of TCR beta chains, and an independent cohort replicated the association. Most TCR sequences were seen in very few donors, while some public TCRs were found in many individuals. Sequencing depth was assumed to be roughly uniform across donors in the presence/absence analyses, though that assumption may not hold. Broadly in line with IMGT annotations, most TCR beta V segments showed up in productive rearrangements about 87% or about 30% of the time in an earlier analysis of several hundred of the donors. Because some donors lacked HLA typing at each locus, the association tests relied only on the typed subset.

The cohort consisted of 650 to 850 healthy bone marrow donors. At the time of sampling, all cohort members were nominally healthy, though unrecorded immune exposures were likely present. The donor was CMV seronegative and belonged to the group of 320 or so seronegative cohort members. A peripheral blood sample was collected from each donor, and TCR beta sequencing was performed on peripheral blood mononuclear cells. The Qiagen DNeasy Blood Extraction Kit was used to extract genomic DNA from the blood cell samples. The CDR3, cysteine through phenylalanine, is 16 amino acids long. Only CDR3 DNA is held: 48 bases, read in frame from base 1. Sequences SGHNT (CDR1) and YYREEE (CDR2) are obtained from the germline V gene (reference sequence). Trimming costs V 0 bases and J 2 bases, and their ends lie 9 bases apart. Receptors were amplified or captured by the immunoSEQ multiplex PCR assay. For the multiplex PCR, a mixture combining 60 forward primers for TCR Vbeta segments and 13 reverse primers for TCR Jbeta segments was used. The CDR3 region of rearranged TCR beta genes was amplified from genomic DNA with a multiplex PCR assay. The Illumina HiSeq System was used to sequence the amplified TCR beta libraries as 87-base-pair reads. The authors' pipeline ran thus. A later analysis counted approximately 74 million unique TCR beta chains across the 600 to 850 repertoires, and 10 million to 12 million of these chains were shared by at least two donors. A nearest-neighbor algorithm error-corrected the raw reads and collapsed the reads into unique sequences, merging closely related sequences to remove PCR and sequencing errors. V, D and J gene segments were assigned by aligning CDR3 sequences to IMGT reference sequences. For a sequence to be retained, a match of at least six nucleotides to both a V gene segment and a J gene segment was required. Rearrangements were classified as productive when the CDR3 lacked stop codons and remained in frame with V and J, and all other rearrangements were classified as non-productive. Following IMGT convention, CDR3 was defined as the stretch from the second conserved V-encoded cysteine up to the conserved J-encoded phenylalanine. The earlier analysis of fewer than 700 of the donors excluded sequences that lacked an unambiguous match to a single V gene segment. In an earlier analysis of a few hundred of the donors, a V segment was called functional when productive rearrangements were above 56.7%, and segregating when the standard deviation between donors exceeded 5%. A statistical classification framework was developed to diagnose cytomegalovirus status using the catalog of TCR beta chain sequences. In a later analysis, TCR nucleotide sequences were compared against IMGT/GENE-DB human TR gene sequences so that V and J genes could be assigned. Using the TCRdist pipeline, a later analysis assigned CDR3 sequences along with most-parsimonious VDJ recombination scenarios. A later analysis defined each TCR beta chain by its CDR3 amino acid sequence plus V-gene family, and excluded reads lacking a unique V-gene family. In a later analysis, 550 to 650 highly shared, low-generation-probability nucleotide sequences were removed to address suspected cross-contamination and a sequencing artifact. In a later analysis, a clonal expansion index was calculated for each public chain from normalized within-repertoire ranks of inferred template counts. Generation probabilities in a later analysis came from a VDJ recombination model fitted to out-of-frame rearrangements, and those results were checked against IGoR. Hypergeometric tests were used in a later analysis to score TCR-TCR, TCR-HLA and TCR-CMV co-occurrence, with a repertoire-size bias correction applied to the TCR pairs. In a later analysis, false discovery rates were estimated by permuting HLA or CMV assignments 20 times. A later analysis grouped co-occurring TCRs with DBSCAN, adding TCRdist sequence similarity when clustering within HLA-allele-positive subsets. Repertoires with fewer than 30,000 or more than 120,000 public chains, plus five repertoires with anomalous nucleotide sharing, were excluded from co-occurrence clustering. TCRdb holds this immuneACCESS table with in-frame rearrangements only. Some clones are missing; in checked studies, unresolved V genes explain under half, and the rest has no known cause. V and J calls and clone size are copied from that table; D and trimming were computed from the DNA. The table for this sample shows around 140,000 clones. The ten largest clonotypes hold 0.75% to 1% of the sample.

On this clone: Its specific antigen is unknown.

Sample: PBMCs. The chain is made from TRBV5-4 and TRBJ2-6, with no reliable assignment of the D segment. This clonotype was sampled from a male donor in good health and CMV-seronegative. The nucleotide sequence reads TGTGCCAGCAGCTTGGTCAACACCCCTGGGGCCAACGTCCTGACTTTC. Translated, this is CASSLVNTPGANVLTF.